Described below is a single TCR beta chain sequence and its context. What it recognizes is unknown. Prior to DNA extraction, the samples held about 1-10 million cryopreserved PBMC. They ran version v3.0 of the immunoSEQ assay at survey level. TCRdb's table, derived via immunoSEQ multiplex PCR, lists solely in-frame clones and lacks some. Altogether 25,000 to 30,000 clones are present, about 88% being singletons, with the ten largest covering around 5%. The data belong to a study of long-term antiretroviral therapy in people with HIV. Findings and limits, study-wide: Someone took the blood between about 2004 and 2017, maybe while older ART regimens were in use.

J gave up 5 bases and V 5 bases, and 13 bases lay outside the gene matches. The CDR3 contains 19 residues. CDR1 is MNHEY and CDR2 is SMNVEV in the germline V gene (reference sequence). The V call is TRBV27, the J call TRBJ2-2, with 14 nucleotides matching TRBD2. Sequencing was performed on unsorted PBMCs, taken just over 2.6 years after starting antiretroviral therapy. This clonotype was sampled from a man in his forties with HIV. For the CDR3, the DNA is TGTGCCAGCAGTCTCTCCGGGACTAGCGGGAGAATCTGGACCGGGGAGCTGTTTTTT. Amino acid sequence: CASSLSGTSGRIWTGELFF.